This passage covers 27 T cell receptor beta chains from one sample sequenced in a study of CD8 T cells in ankylosing spondylitis (dated by TCRdb to the late 2010s). To prepare the library, 5' RACE was applied. Instrument used: Illumina HiSeq 2500. The raw public reads went through TCRdb reprocessing: fastp at Q25, MiXCR clone calling, in-frame beta chains kept. Rows with a matching CDR3 protein are joined into one entry that keeps the most common DNA and genes. This sample has approximately 100,000 distinct CDR3 sequences in its table, and over 6.5% of those were observed once. Approximately 9.9% of the sample is taken by the ten largest. Material for sequencing was blood, either unsorted or a sorted T cell fraction (not recorded which). These receptors originate from a male donor with ankylosing spondylitis or in good health (not recorded which).

Many counts were recorded for this clonotype. This sequence joins TRBV29-1 and TRBJ1-1, with D perhaps matching TRBD1 (5 bases). Trimming shortened V by 4 bases and J by 0 bases, and 12 bases separated the two germline ends. CDR1 is SQVTM and CDR2 is ANQGSEA in the germline V gene. The CDR3 extends over 14 amino acids. The CDR3: CSVVGGALNTEAFF. CDR3 nucleotides: TGCAGCGTTGTGGGGGGAGCCCTGAACACTGAAGCTTTCTTT.

This clonotype occurred many times. The chain employs TRBV7-2 and TRBJ2-1, with unresolved D. The CDR3 loop spans 13 amino acids. V shed 5 bases and J shed 8 bases, with 13 bases lying between them. From germline, CDR1 is SGHTA and CDR2 FQGNSA. CDR3 in amino acids: CASSQRTAHEQFF. The CDR3 nucleotides read TGTGCCAGCAGCCAACGTACCGCCCATGAGCAGTTCTTC.

For this clonotype: The CDR3 end shows no conserved phenylalanine or tryptophan, and so a read error is likely. This chain joins TRBV12-3 or TRBV12-4 and TRBJ1-2; D remains ambiguous. Between the trimmed V and J ends, which lost 5 bases and 10 bases, there was a span of 17 bases. The CDR3 is 13 amino acids. Written as DNA, the CDR3 is TGTGCCAGCAGTGCCCACTGGACGGAGGTCTACACCCTC. Its protein is CASSAHWTEVYTL.

The sample holds many counts of this clonotype. This chain links TRBV4-1 with TRBJ2-7; D not resolved. Germline V gene lookup returns CDR1 MGHRA and CDR2 YSYEKL. V lost 1 base and J lost 0, with 10 bases in between. The CDR3 length is 15 residues. The chain's CDR3 is CASSQARGLSYEQYF. The DNA for the CDR3 is TGCGCCAGCAGCCAAGCGCGAGGCCTCTCCTACGAGCAGTACTTC.

This clonotype was recorded at least ten times. The chain is built from TRBV20-1 and TRBJ2-6, with D unresolved. Trimming removed 5 bases at V and 0 bases at J, with 5 bases between. Germline-derived CDR1 and CDR2 are DFQATT and SNEGSKA (reference sequence). The CDR3 has 13 amino acids. CDR3 in amino acids: CSAPPSGANVLTF. CDR3 nucleotide sequence: TGCAGTGCTCCACCCTCTGGGGCCAACGTCCTGACTTTC.

This clonotype has a count of ten or more. This rearrangement joins TRBV6-5 to TRBJ2-7; D call uncertain. Trimming removed 2 bases from V and 2 bases from J, with 7 bases in between. Per the germline V gene, CDR1 is MNHEY and CDR2 is SVGAGI. The CDR3 is 13 residues long. CDR3 bases: TGTGCCAGCAGTTACGATCCTACCTACGAGCAGTACTTC. The encoded protein is CASSYDPTYEQYF.

The rearrangement links TRBV29-1 to TRBJ2-5; 8 bases are a match to TRBD1. The CDR3 sequence is 14 residues long. Germline V lookup: CDR1 SQVTM, CDR2 ANQGSEA. J was trimmed by 4 bases and V by 3 bases; bases with no gene match: 7. CDR3 DNA: TGCAGCGTTGACCCGACAGGGGTAGGAGAGACCCAGTACTTC. It yields the protein CSVDPTGVGETQYF.

This clonotype was detected ten times or more. V is TRBV4-2 and J is TRBJ2-3; maybe TRBD2 (5 bases). This CDR3 region has 13 residues. Germline assignment: CDR1 LGHNA and CDR2 YNFKEQ. Trimming left V 3 bases short and J 5 bases short, with 9 bases between. CDR3 DNA: TGTGCCAGCAGCCAGACGAGGGTAGATACGCAGTATTTT. This codes for CASSQTRVDTQYF.

The V call is TRBV15, the J call TRBJ2-1; no reliable D call. V gave up 5 bases and J gave up 4 bases, with 9 bases separating them. The CDR3 loop spans 13 amino acids. Germline V CDR1 and CDR2: LNHNV, YYDKDF (reference sequence). The CDR3 bases are TGTGCCACCAGCCCGGCCCAGTACAATGAGCAGTTCTTC. It codes for CATSPAQYNEQFF.

The sample holds a few counts of this clonotype. The chain carries TRBV12-3 or TRBV12-4 and TRBJ2-1, with 8 nucleotides matching TRBD1. J lost 7 bases, V lost 5 bases, and 7 bases had no gene match. CDR3 size: 14 residues. Here the CDR3 DNA reads TGTGCCAGCAGTCTCCGGACAGGGTGGAATGAGCAGTTCTTC. The encoded protein is CASSLRTGWNEQFF.

This clonotype has at least ten counts. V is TRBV7-6 and J is TRBJ2-5; no clear D. The CDR3 totals 13 residues. The V and J ends lost 4 bases and 0 bases respectively, with 6 bases between them. Germline CDR1 reads SGHVS; CDR2 reads FNYEAQ. CDR3 protein: CASSSFDQETQYF. Here the CDR3 DNA reads TGTGCCAGCAGCTCCTTTGACCAAGAGACCCAGTACTTC.

Remarks on this clonotype: A much bigger clone sits one base away, suggesting this may be a read error. This chain joins TRBV6-2 or TRBV6-3 and TRBJ1-1, with D maybe TRBD1 (6 bases). There are 12 residues in the CDR3. Looked up from germline, CDR1 is MNHEY and CDR2 is SVGEGT. In nucleotides, the CDR3 is TGTACCAGCAGATACGGGACACCTGAAGCTTTCTTT. It translates to CTSRYGTPEAFF.

The V call is TRBV9, the J call TRBJ2-1; 7 bases fit TRBD2. This CDR3 region has 16 residues. Trimming removed 4 bases from V and 7 bases from J; junction bases left unmatched: 14. Germline CDR1 SGDLS, CDR2 YYNGEE. The CDR3 DNA follows: TGTGCCAGCAGCTCAGGAGTGGGGGGGGGAACGAATGAGCAGTTCTTC. The encoded protein is CASSSGVGGGTNEQFF.

This clonotype has ten or more counts. A much larger clone differs from this one at a single base, so this may be a read error. The chain recombines TRBV9 with TRBJ2-3, with unresolved D. The CDR3 has 13 amino acids. With 0 bases removed from V and 2 bases from J, the gap between germline ends came to 4 bases. Germline CDR1 and CDR2: SGDLS and YYNGEE. CDR3 amino acids: CASSVGNTDTQYF. DNA of the CDR3: TGTGCCAGCAGCGTAGGCAACACAGATACGCAGTATTTT.

The chain joins TRBV6-2 or TRBV6-3 to TRBJ2-3, with TRBD2 as a possible D gene (6 bases). Germline V gives CDR1 MNHEY, CDR2 SVGEGT. Trimming took off 3 bases at V and 4 bases at J, with 11 bases between the two ends. The CDR3 is 14 residues long. CDR3 loop: CASSYGRWSDTQYF. The CDR3 bases are TGTGCCAGCAGTTATGGGAGGTGGTCAGATACGCAGTATTTT.

This clonotype has a handful of counts. The genes are TRBV4-3 and TRBJ2-1; the D gene could be TRBD1 or TRBD2 (5 bases each). Trimming removed 4 bases at V and 5 bases at J, with 18 bases between. Per the germline V gene, CDR1 is LGHNA and CDR2 is YSLEER. The CDR3 is 16 residues long. CDR3 sequence reads: CASSLAPPGPNNEQFF. The CDR3 nucleotides are TGCGCCAGCAGCCTTGCCCCTCCGGGACCGAACAATGAGCAGTTCTTC.

This clonotype was seen many times. The rearrangement uses TRBV7-2 and TRBJ1-2; D gene ambiguous. The V end was cut by 5 bases, the J end by 0 bases, with 7 bases between. The CDR3 sequence is 13 residues long. Germline V gene lookup returns CDR1 SGHTA and CDR2 FQGNSA. The CDR3 loop reads CASSLTSNYGYTF. CDR3 nucleotide sequence: TGTGCCAGCAGCCTGACGTCTAACTATGGCTACACCTTC.

The chain couples TRBV11-2 to TRBJ2-3; no definite D call. Trimming took 0 bases from V and 6 from J, leaving 13 bases between them. The CDR3 runs 15 residues. Germline CDR1 and CDR2: SGHAT and FQNNGV. CDR3 nucleotide sequence: TGTGCCAGCAGCTTAGATCGGCTGCTGATGGATACGCAGTATTTT. Amino acid sequence: CASSLDRLLMDTQYF.

This clonotype came up many times. J is TRBJ1-2 and V is TRBV30; perhaps TRBD1 as D (5 bases). There are 14 residues in the CDR3. V was trimmed by 4 bases and J by 4 bases, leaving 16 bases between them. CDR1 and CDR2 from the germline V gene are GTSNPN and SVGIG (reference sequence). CDR3 nucleotides: TGTGCCTGGACTAAACCGGGGACGGCCTATGGCTACACCTTC. This encodes CAWTKPGTAYGYTF.

The CDR3 nucleotides read TGTGCCATCAGTGAAGCTAGCGGGCCTGGGAATACGCAGTATTTT. It codes for CAISEASGPGNTQYF. This sequence joins TRBV10-3 and TRBJ2-3, with TRBD2 matching 8 bases. In germline, CDR1 is ENHRY, CDR2 SYGVKD. The V gene end was trimmed by 3 bases and the J gene end by 7 bases; junction bases not matched to a gene: 9. There are 15 residues in the CDR3.

This clonotype was seen many times. The rearrangement links TRBV5-1 to TRBJ2-7; either TRBD1 or TRBD2 may fit D (5 bases each). Germline assignment: CDR1 SGHRS and CDR2 YFSETQ. The CDR3 consists of 15 residues. The V and J ends lost 0 bases and 1 base respectively, with 11 bases between them. CDR3: CASSLVGRTSYEQYF. The CDR3 DNA follows: TGCGCCAGCAGCTTGGTGGGACGGACATCCTACGAGCAGTACTTC.

This clonotype was recorded at least ten times. This chain uses TRBV10-3 with TRBJ2-3, with unresolved D. CDR3 length: 13 residues. CDR1 is ENHRY and CDR2 is SYGVKD in the germline V gene. V was clipped by 2 bases and J by 0 bases, with 3 bases between them. The DNA of the CDR3 is TGTGCCATCAGTGAGACTAGCACAGATACGCAGTATTTT. Its protein is CAISETSTDTQYF.

This clonotype was detected only a few times. This sequence joins TRBV20-1 and TRBJ2-3; D is possibly TRBD2 (6 bases). This CDR3 spans 15 amino acids. V lost 0 bases, J lost 4 bases, and 14 bases lay in between. CDR1 is DFQATT and CDR2 is SNEGSKA in the germline V gene (reference sequence). The CDR3 DNA reads as TGCAGTGCTAGAGATGTTGGCGGGATCCCAGATACGCAGTATTTT. This gives the protein CSARDVGGIPDTQYF.

The sample holds a few counts of this clonotype. The chain recombines TRBV15 with TRBJ1-2; D is uncertain. Trimming took 0 bases from V and 8 from J, leaving 13 bases between them. Germline CDR1 LNHNV, CDR2 YYDKDF (reference sequence). CDR3 length: 14 amino acids. The CDR3 reads CATSRDYEGGGYTF. The CDR3 DNA reads TGTGCCACCAGCAGAGATTACGAGGGAGGAGGCTACACCTTC.

This clonotype was found many times. The chain recombines TRBV2 with TRBJ2-5, with D maybe TRBD2 (5 bases). V was cut by 8 bases and J by 0 bases, with 7 bases left in between. CDR1 SNHLY and CDR2 FYNNEI come from the germline V gene. The CDR3 consists of 12 residues. Written as DNA, the CDR3 is TGTGCCAGCTTGGGAGACCAAGAGACCCAGTACTTC. This sequence encodes CASLGDQETQYF. Together with reference TRBV2 and TRBJ2-5, the CDR3 gives the full variable domain: EPEVTQTPSHQVTQMGQEVILRCVPISNHLYFYWYRQILGQKVEFLVSFYNNEISEKSEIFDDQFSVERPDGSNFTLKIRSTKLEDSAMYFCASLGDQETQYFGPGTRLLVL.

This clonotype was seen repeatedly, ten times or more. The J gene is TRBJ2-1, the V gene TRBV12-5; perhaps TRBD1 as D (5 bases). The V gene lost 4 bases and the J gene lost 3 bases, with 13 bases spanning the gap. The CDR3 is 15 amino acids. Per the germline V gene, CDR1 is LGHNT and CDR2 is FRNRAP. CDR3 residues: CASGSTGFYYNEQFF. Here the CDR3 DNA reads TGTGCTAGTGGTTCCACAGGTTTCTACTACAATGAGCAGTTCTTC.

Many counts were recorded for this clonotype. V and J are TRBV7-8 and TRBJ2-3, with no clear D. Germline CDR1 SGHVS, CDR2 FQNEAQ. V was trimmed by 1 base and J by 1 base, leaving 3 bases between them. The CDR3 is 13 residues long. CDR3 sequence: CASSLVGTDTQYF. The CDR3 nucleotides are TGTGCCAGCAGCTTAGTGGGCACAGATACGCAGTATTTT.